This T cell receptor beta chain emerged from a study of blood T cell repertoires in COVID-19. TCRdb's table, derived via immunoSEQ multiplex PCR, lists solely in-frame clones and lacks some. The sample contains tens of thousands of clones, just under 85% of which appear only once. The CDR3 covers 16 residues. Germline CDR1 and CDR2: SGHNT and YENEEA. Losses at the gene ends were 1 base for V and 7 bases for J; bases not matched to a gene: 7. The sequenced material came from peripheral blood. The receptor was isolated from a man over 45 with active COVID-19. This chain joins TRBV11-3 and TRBJ2-1, with 10 bases lining up with TRBD1. Written as DNA, the CDR3 is TGTGCCAGCAGCTTAGGTGGGGACAGGGGCTTGAATGAGCAGTTCTTC. It yields the protein CASSLGGDRGLNEQFF. Variable domain in full (rest from reference TRBV11-3 and TRBJ2-1): EAGVVQSPRYKIIEKKQPVAFWCNPISGHNTLYWYLQNLGQGPELLIRYENEEAVDDSQLPKDRFSAERLKGVDSTLKIQPAELGDSAVYLCASSLGGDRGLNEQFFGPGTRLTVL.